The clone carrying this TCR beta chain has only one observation. The length of the CDR3 is 15 residues. The junction had 8 bases not matched to a gene; V was cut back by 5 bases and J by 3 bases. Germline values: CDR1 SGHVS, CDR2 FQNEAQ. The data stem from a study of T cell changes during pregnancy in multiple sclerosis. The protocol was immunoSEQ multiplex PCR, while the TCRdb copy is restricted to in-frame clones and leaves out a portion. The sample has about 38,000 clones, over 80% seen once. Sequenced here: CD4+ T cells from peripheral blood mononuclear cells, sampled in the third trimester of pregnancy. The rearrangement uses TRBV7-8 and TRBJ2-7, with 9 positions matching TRBD1. The TCR sequence derives from a female donor in good health, enrolled as a control in a pregnancy study. The CDR3 sequence: CASSRAGQGNYEQYF. The DNA for the CDR3 is TGTGCCAGCAGCCGAGCGGGACAGGGAAACTACGAGCAGTACTTC.